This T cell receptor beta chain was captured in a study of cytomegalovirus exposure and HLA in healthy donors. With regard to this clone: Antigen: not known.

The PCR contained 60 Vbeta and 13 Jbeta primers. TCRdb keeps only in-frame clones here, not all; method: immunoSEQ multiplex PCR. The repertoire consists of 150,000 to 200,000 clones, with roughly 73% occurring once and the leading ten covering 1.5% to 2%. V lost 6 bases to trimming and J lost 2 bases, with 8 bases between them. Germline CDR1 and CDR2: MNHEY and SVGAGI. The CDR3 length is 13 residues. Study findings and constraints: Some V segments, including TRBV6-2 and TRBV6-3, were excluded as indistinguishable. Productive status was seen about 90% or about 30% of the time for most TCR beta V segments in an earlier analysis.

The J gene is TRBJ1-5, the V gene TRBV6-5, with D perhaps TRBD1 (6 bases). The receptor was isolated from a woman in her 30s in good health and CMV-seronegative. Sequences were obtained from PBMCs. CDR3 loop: CASRPGGNQPQHF. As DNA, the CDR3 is TGTGCCAGCAGACCAGGGGGCAATCAGCCCCAGCATTTT.